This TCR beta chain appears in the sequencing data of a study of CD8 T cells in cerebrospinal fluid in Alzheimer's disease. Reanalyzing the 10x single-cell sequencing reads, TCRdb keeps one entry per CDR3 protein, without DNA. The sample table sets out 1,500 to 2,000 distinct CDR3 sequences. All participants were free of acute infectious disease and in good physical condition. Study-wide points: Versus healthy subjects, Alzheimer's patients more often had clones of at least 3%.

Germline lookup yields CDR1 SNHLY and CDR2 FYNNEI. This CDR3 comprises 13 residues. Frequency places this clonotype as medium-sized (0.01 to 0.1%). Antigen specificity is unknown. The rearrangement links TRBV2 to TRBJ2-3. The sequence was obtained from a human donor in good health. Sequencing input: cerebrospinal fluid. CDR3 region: CASSSLTTDTQYF.